The present TCR beta chain was sequenced within a study of blood T cell repertoires in COVID-19. Background on the study: Researchers got acute and convalescent COVID-19 samples from the United States, Italy and Spain.

A single count supports this clone. Sequenced by immunoSEQ multiplex PCR; TCRdb stores in-frame clones only, minus some. The sample has fewer than 250,000 clones, 86% seen once; the top ten hold approximately 1.5%. Germline V gives CDR1 MNHEY, CDR2 SVGAGI. V was pared by 0 bases and J by 4 bases, with 4 bases of the junction left unmatched. This CDR3 is built from 15 residues. The chain combines TRBV6-5 with TRBJ1-2; 8 bases align to TRBD1. This TCR came from a woman aged 55-70 years who had recovered from COVID-19. Source material: peripheral blood. In DNA, the CDR3 is TGTGCCAGCAGTTACTCTCGGACAGGGAGCTATGGCTACACCTTC. This codes for CASSYSRTGSYGYTF.